The 12 T cell receptor beta chains reported below all come from one sample, sequenced in a study of blood T cell repertoires in COVID-19. Sequencing was performed with immunoSEQ multiplex PCR; in TCRdb, only in-frame clones are kept and a portion is missing. Of 150,000 to 200,000 clones in the sample, around 73% are singletons; the top ten hold approximately 15%. The sample comprised PBMCs or T cells enriched from blood (not recorded which). These receptors were obtained from a woman aged 45-60 years who had recovered from COVID-19.

The chain uses TRBV28 and TRBJ1-1, with D uncertain. V lost 3 bases, J lost 4 bases, and 6 bases lay in between. The CDR3 has 12 amino acids. CDR1 MDHEN and CDR2 SYDVKM come from the germline V gene. CDR3 amino acids: CASSFWSTEAFF. The CDR3 DNA reads as TGTGCCAGCAGTTTTTGGAGCACTGAAGCTTTCTTT.

With respect to this clone: Compared with germline, one end of the junction differs, possibly owing to a read error. V gene TRBV10-1 combines with J gene TRBJ2-1; 9 bases match TRBD1. Looked up from germline, CDR1 is WNHNN and CDR2 is SYGVQD (reference sequence). The CDR3 runs to 14 residues. The CDR3 sequence is CASNETTGGYEQFF. CDR3 nucleotides: TGCGCCAGCAATGAGACTACAGGGGGCTATGAGCAGTTCTTC.

This chain connects TRBV27 to TRBJ2-3; 11 bases align to TRBD2. Germline assignment: CDR1 MNHEY and CDR2 SMNVEV (reference sequence). This CDR3 region has 16 residues. Losses at the gene ends were 6 bases for V and 1 base for J; bases not matched to a gene: 6. Written as DNA, the CDR3 is TGTGCCAGCAGACAACGACTAGCGGGGCGCACAGATACGCAGTATTTT. It is translated as CASRQRLAGRTDTQYF.

The gene calls are TRBV3-1 (or the pseudogene TRBV3-2) and TRBJ2-1, with a weak D call TRBD1 (5 bases). CDR3 size: 13 residues. Germline V CDR1 and CDR2: LGHDT, YNNKEL (reference sequence). Between the trimmed V and J ends, which lost 4 bases and 8 bases, there was a span of 12 bases. CDR3 amino acids: CASSPQGYDEQFF. The CDR3 DNA is TGTGCCAGCAGCCCCCAGGGCTATGATGAGCAGTTCTTC.

The CDR3 reads CASSLVGLARTGELFF. Here the CDR3 DNA reads TGCGCCAGCAGCTTGGTGGGGCTGGCGAGGACCGGGGAGCTGTTTTTT. This chain connects TRBV5-1 to TRBJ2-2, with D possibly being TRBD1 (5 bases). This CDR3 is 16 amino acids long. V lost 0 bases to trimming and J lost 5 bases, with 14 bases between them. The germline V gene has CDR1 SGHRS and CDR2 YFSETQ.

The V call is TRBV12-5, the J call TRBJ2-5, with 12 positions matching TRBD1. CDR1 and CDR2 from the germline V gene are LGHNT and FRNRAP. The CDR3 is made up of 18 amino acids. Losses at the gene ends were 9 bases for V and 4 bases for J; bases not matched to a gene: 18. CDR3 sequence reads: CASRSRFEGQGARETQYF. The CDR3 nucleotides read TGTGCTAGCCGATCAAGATTTGAGGGACAGGGGGCACGAGAGACCCAGTACTTC.

This clone appeared many times. The genes are TRBV2 and TRBJ2-1, with TRBD2 matching 10 bases. Germline V gives CDR1 SNHLY, CDR2 FYNNEI. The V and J ends lost 4 bases and 8 bases, in that order; junction bases with no gene match: 11. There are 16 residues in the CDR3. The CDR3 is CASSAPSGRSGHEQFF. Here the CDR3 DNA reads TGTGCCAGCAGTGCGCCTAGCGGGAGATCGGGACATGAGCAGTTCTTC. The full variable domain, in which reference TRBV2 and TRBJ2-1 provide the parts outside the CDR3, is EPEVTQTPSHQVTQMGQEVILRCVPISNHLYFYWYRQILGQKVEFLVSFYNNEISEKSEIFDDQFSVERPDGSNFTLKIRSTKLEDSAMYFCASSAPSGRSGHEQFFGPGTRLTVL.

This rearrangement joins TRBV20-1 to TRBJ2-5; 7 bases match TRBD2. The CDR3 runs to 14 residues. Germline assignment: CDR1 DFQATT and CDR2 SNEGSKA (reference sequence). V was clipped by 3 bases and J by 4 bases; unmatched bases: 8. CDR3 in DNA: TGCAGTGCTAGTTTGGTAGCGGGTATAGAGACCCAGTACTTC. Translated, it gives CSASLVAGIETQYF.

V and J are TRBV29-1 and TRBJ1-1; weak D call: TRBD1 (5 bases). CDR1 SQVTM and CDR2 ANQGSEA come from the germline V gene. V dropped 5 bases and J dropped 8 bases, with 12 bases sitting between them. This CDR3 spans 11 amino acids. The CDR3 spells CSVHNTGEAFF. CDR3 nucleotide sequence: TGCAGCGTTCATAATACAGGAGAAGCTTTCTTT.

The J gene is TRBJ2-1, the V gene TRBV7-2; 11 bases map to TRBD1. With V trimmed by 5 bases and J by 6 bases, 9 bases remained unmatched. There are 16 residues in the CDR3. CDR1 SGHTA and CDR2 FQGNSA come from the germline V gene. CDR3 in DNA: TGTGCCAGCAGCCCAATTCCCGGGACAGGGGGCAATGAGCAGTTCTTC. It codes for CASSPIPGTGGNEQFF.

This rearrangement joins TRBV28 to TRBJ1-2; D call uncertain. Trimming cost V 7 bases and J 1 base, with 16 bases left between them. The CDR3 sequence is 15 residues long. CDR1 and CDR2 from the germline V gene are MDHEN and SYDVKM. CDR3 DNA: TGTGCCAGCACCCCTAACCCGTACAGTAACTATGGCTACACCTTC. Translation: CASTPNPYSNYGYTF.

The chain uses TRBV11-2 and TRBJ1-1, with 8 bases lining up with TRBD1. Germline V lookup: CDR1 SGHAT, CDR2 FQNNGV. The ends lost 1 base at V and 4 bases at J; junction bases unmatched: 8. The CDR3 contains 16 residues. The CDR3 loop is CASSLGTGKRVTEAFF. The CDR3 nucleotides are TGTGCCAGCAGCTTAGGGACAGGGAAAAGGGTCACTGAAGCTTTCTTT.